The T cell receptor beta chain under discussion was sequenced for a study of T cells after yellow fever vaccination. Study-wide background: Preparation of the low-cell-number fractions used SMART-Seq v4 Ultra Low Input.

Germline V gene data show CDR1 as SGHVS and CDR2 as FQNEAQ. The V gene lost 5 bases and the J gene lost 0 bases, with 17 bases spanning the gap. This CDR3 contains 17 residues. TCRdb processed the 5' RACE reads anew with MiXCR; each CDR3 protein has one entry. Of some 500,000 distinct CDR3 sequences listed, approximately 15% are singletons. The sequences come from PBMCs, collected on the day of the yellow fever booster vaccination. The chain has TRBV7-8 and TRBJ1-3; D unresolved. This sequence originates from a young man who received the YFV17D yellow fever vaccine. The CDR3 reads CASSPLGGPDSGNTIYF. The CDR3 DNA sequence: TGTGCCAGCAGCCCCCTCGGAGGGCCCGACTCTGGAAACACCATATATTTT. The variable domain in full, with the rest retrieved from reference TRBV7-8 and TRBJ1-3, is GAGVSQSPRYKVAKRGQDVALRCDPISGHVSLFWYQQALGQGPEFLTYFQNEAQLDKSGLPSDRFFAERPEGSVSTLKIQRTQQEDSAVYLCASSPLGGPDSGNTIYFGEGSWLTVV.